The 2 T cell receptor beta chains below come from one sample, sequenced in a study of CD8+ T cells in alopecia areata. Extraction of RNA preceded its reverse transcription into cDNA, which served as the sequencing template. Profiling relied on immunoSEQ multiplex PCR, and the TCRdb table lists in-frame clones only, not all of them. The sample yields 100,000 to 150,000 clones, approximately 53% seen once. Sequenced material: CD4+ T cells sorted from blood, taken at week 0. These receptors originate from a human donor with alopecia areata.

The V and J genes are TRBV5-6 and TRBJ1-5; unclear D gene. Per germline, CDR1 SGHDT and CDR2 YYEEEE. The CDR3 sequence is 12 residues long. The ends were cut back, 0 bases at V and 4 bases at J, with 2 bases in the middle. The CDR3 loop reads CASSLVNQPQHF. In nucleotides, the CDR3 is TGTGCCAGCAGCTTGGTAAATCAGCCCCAGCATTTT.

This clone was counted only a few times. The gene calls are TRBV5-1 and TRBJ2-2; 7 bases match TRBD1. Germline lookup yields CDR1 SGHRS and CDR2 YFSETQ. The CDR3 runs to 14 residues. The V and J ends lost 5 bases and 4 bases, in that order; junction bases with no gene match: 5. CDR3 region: CASSPQGSTGELFF. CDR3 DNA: TGCGCCAGCAGTCCACAGGGGAGCACCGGGGAGCTGTTTTTT.